Below, 3 T cell receptor beta chains from the same sample are listed, as sequenced in a study of T cell responses to AZD1222 COVID-19 vaccine. The repertoire was sequenced with immunoSEQ multiplex PCR; TCRdb's copy has only in-frame clones and lacks some. The sample lists tens of thousands of clones, around 82% occurring once. Specimen: peripheral blood, collected on day 0 of AZD1222 vaccination. These receptors all stem from an adult in good health.

This chain joins TRBV6-2 or TRBV6-3 and TRBJ1-6; D unclear. CDR3 size: 12 residues. V was cut by 2 bases and J by 7 bases, with 3 bases left in between. Looked up from germline, CDR1 is MNHEY and CDR2 is SVGEGT. CDR3 in amino acids: CASSYPNSPLHF. The CDR3 nucleotides read TGTGCCAGCAGTTACCCCAATTCACCCCTCCACTTT.

The chain employs TRBV24-1 and TRBJ2-1, with a weak D call TRBD1 (6 bases). Germline lookup yields CDR1 KGHDR and CDR2 SFDVKD. Deletions cut 4 bases from V and 5 bases from J, with 14 bases between. This CDR3 spans 15 amino acids. The CDR3 nucleotides read TGTGCCACCAGTGACCCCAGGGGAGTAGACAATGAGCAGTTCTTC. Protein product: CATSDPRGVDNEQFF.

This CDR3 is CASSLHRVREKNIQYF. The CDR3 DNA reads TGTGCCAGCAGCTTACATAGGGTTCGGGAGAAAAACATTCAGTACTTC. The rearrangement links TRBV7-8 to TRBJ2-4; D perhaps matches TRBD2 (6 bases). The V gene lost 2 bases and the J gene lost 4 bases, with 15 bases spanning the gap. The CDR3 spans 16 residues. Germline-derived CDR1 and CDR2 are SGHVS and FQNEAQ. Filled out from reference TRBV7-8 and TRBJ2-4, the complete variable domain reads GAGVSQSPRYKVAKRGQDVALRCDPISGHVSLFWYQQALGQGPEFLTYFQNEAQLDKSGLPSDRFFAERPEGSVSTLKIQRTQQEDSAVYLCASSLHRVREKNIQYFGAGTRLSVL.